These 5 T cell receptor beta chains share one sample of origin, sequenced in a study of cytomegalovirus exposure and HLA in healthy donors. PCR amplification relied on 60 Vbeta primers (plus 13 Jbeta primers). The table came from immunoSEQ multiplex PCR; TCRdb's copy has only in-frame clones and leaves some out. The sample lists 95,000 to 150,000 clones, roughly 80% occurring once. Sequencing was done on a sample of PBMCs. Receptor source: a young man in good health and CMV-seronegative.

This chain uses TRBV6-1 with TRBJ2-6, with TRBD1 as a possible D gene (5 bases). CDR1 is MNHNS, CDR2 SASEGT, per germline. The CDR3 contains 19 residues. Deletions cut 2 bases from V and 0 bases from J, with 17 bases between. CDR3 coding DNA: TGTGCCAGCAGTGAAAGGCGGCAGGGCCAGTACTCTGGGGCCAACGTCCTGACTTTC. This translates into CASSERRQGQYSGANVLTF.

The table lists this clone with a count of one. CDR3 sequence (DNA): TGCGCCAGCAGTGAGCCCCTAGCCGGATGGGAGACCCAGTACTTC. Amino acids: CASSEPLAGWETQYF. The chain combines TRBV10-2 with TRBJ2-5; D is possibly TRBD2 (5 bases). The CDR3 sequence is 15 residues long. CDR1 is WSHSY and CDR2 is SAAADI in the germline V gene. The V gene lost 2 bases and the J gene lost 5 bases, with 15 bases spanning the gap.

This chain uses TRBV6-6 with TRBJ1-5; unclear D gene. Trimming removed 2 bases from V and 3 bases from J, with 5 bases in between. The CDR3 consists of 13 residues. The germline V gene has CDR1 MNHNY and CDR2 SVGAGI (reference sequence). The CDR3 loop reads CASSYTYNQPQHF. CDR3 nucleotides: TGTGCCAGCAGTTACACTTACAATCAGCCCCAGCATTTT.

The count of this clone is one. The chain has TRBV27 and TRBJ2-3, with TRBD2 as a possible D gene (6 bases). The V and J ends lost 4 bases and 7 bases respectively, with 21 bases between them. The germline CDR1 and CDR2 sequences are MNHEY and SMNVEV (reference sequence). CDR3 length: 16 residues. The CDR3, as DNA: TGTGCCAGCAGTTCTAACCGGGACTTACTGGTGCATACGCAGTATTTT. This sequence encodes CASSSNRDLLVHTQYF.

This rearrangement joins TRBV6-5 to TRBJ1-1, with 9 bases fitting TRBD1. Germline lookup yields CDR1 MNHEY and CDR2 SVGAGI. This CDR3 is built from 14 residues. The V segment lost 8 bases and the J segment 6 bases; nucleotides outside the gene matches: 10. The CDR3 spells CASSKTGGRAEAFF. CDR3 nucleotide sequence: TGTGCCAGCTCTAAGACAGGGGGTCGGGCTGAAGCTTTCTTT.